The 29 T cell receptor beta chains given below trace back to one sample, sequenced in a study of regulatory T cells in long-lasting Graves disease. The authors built TCR beta libraries using iRepertoire HTBI primers and Arm-PCR of CDR3 regions. TCRdb reprocessed the multiplex PCR reads with MiXCR, giving one entry per CDR3 protein. The data contain around 500,000 distinct CDR3 sequences, approximately 12% of them singletons. Time point reported: newly diagnosed GD, antithyroid drugs for less than 3 months. Following extraction of RNA from PBMCs, that RNA was used to make the TCR library. The sample also formed part of further work on T cells in Graves' hyperthyroidism and ophthalmopathy.

The source material was peripheral blood mononuclear cells (PBMCs), sampled at new diagnosis, from a patient treated with antithyroid drugs. The receptors here all came from a woman younger than 45 with Graves disease.

This clonotype was seen many times. The V call is TRBV19, the J call TRBJ1-1, with D maybe TRBD1 (5 bases). The CDR3 contains 15 residues. The germline V and J ends were trimmed by 3 bases and 0 bases, with 11 bases remaining between them. Germline CDR1 LNHDA, CDR2 SQIVND (reference sequence). This CDR3 is CASSITDTVNTEAFF. CDR3 sequence (DNA): TGTGCCAGTAGTATCACGGACACGGTGAACACTGAAGCTTTCTTT.

The chain has TRBV2 and TRBJ2-1; TRBD1 aligns across 11 bases. This CDR3 is 14 amino acids long. The V gene end was trimmed by 6 bases and the J gene end by 4 bases; junction bases not matched to a gene: 2. CDR1 SNHLY and CDR2 FYNNEI come from the germline V gene. CDR3 sequence: CASSGDRGYNEQFF. The CDR3, as DNA: TGTGCCAGCAGCGGGGACAGGGGGTACAATGAGCAGTTCTTC.

Details on this clonotype: A read error may explain this, as a much larger clone is one base away. The rearrangement uses TRBV6-2 or TRBV6-3 and TRBJ1-4; 7 nucleotides align to TRBD1. Trimming removed 4 bases from V and 6 bases from J; junction bases left unmatched: 11. The CDR3 is 16 amino acids. Germline CDR1 and CDR2: MNHEY and SVGEGT. This chain's CDR3 is CASSFGQAAMDEKLFF. The CDR3 nucleotides read TGTGCCAGCAGTTTCGGACAGGCGGCCATGGATGAAAAACTGTTTTTT.

As for this clonotype: With a much larger clone just one base away, this may be a read error. CDR3 sequence (DNA): TGTGCCAGCAGCTCGGACGGGGGGGATACGCAGTATTTT. Translating it yields CASSSDGGDTQYF. The rearrangement uses TRBV7-2 and TRBJ2-1, with 7 bases fitting TRBD2. The assigned J gene may be wrong: the sequence end matches TRBJ2-3 better. CDR3 length: 13 amino acids. CDR1 SGHTA and CDR2 FQGNSA come from the germline V gene.

CDR3 amino acids: CASSDRSGTGDYEQYF. DNA of the CDR3: TGTGCCAGCAGTGACCGTTCCGGGACAGGGGACTACGAGCAGTACTTC. The chain combines TRBV6-1 with TRBJ2-7, with 10 bases that match TRBD1. The germline V gene encodes CDR1 MNHNS and CDR2 SASEGT. The CDR3 runs to 16 residues. With 3 bases clipped from V and 3 bases from J, the junction kept 8 bases outside the gene matches.

This clonotype was seen many times. V is TRBV2 and J is TRBJ2-7; D is perhaps TRBD2 (6 bases). The CDR3 is made up of 14 amino acids. Trimming removed 4 bases from V and 2 bases from J, with 12 bases in between. Germline CDR1 and CDR2: SNHLY and FYNNEI. In DNA form, the CDR3 reads TGTGCCAGCAGTGTAGTAGCGGCCACCTACGAGCAGTACTTC. Its translation is CASSVVAATYEQYF.

Ten or more counts support this clonotype. V is TRBV7-9 and J is TRBJ2-7; D is ambiguous. The ends were cut back, 5 bases at V and 5 bases at J, with 13 bases in the middle. Looked up from germline, CDR1 is SEHNR and CDR2 is FQNEAQ (reference sequence). This CDR3 has 13 amino acids. The CDR3 sequence is CASSTPLFDEQYF. The CDR3 DNA is TGTGCCAGCAGCACTCCCCTCTTTGACGAGCAGTACTTC.

This clonotype was observed many times. The CDR3 here is CAWSVQGPYKAFF. In nucleotides, the CDR3 is TGTGCCTGGAGTGTACAGGGACCCTACAAAGCTTTCTTT. The rearrangement links TRBV30 to TRBJ1-1; maybe TRBD1 (6 bases). CDR1 and CDR2 (germline): GTSNPN, SVGIG (reference sequence). This CDR3 is 13 amino acids long. Between the trimmed V and J ends, which lost 0 bases and 9 bases, there was a span of 14 bases.

The chain links TRBV16 to TRBJ2-7, with unresolved D. CDR1 is KGHSY and CDR2 is FQNENV in the germline V gene. This CDR3 is built from 14 residues. The V end was cut by 4 bases, the J end by 4 bases, with 14 bases between. The CDR3 DNA sequence: TGTGCCAGCAGCCCCGTGTGGGTACCGTACGAGCAGTACTTC. It yields the protein CASSPVWVPYEQYF.

This sequence joins TRBV5-4 and TRBJ2-5; the match to TRBD2 covers 7 bases. The junction had 5 bases not matched to a gene; V was cut back by 0 bases and J by 0 bases. The V gene's germline CDR1 is SGHNT and CDR2 YYREEE (reference sequence). CDR3 length: 16 residues. The CDR3 DNA reads TGTGCCAGCAGCTTGGTACCCCTAGCGGACCAAGAGACCCAGTACTTC. It yields the protein CASSLVPLADQETQYF. The full variable domain, completed using reference TRBV5-4 and TRBJ2-5, is ETGVTQSPTHLIKTRGQQVTLRCSSQSGHNTVSWYQQALGQGPQFIFQYYREEENGRGNFPPRFSGLQFPNYSSELNVNALELDDSALYLCASSLVPLADQETQYFGPGTRLLVL.

The V gene is TRBV12-3 or TRBV12-4, the J gene TRBJ1-5, with 7 bases identical to TRBD1. CDR3 size: 14 residues. The ends lost 10 bases at V and 2 bases at J; junction bases unmatched: 8. CDR3 residues: CATRQGWGNQPQHF. The DNA for the CDR3 is TGTGCCACACGACAGGGTTGGGGCAATCAGCCCCAGCATTTT.

This clonotype was observed many times. The chain links TRBV10-3 to TRBJ2-5; 9 bases line up with TRBD2. CDR1 and CDR2 from the germline V gene are ENHRY and SYGVKD. The J segment lost 1 base and the V segment lost 10 bases, leaving 10 bases of the junction unmatched. This CDR3 spans 15 amino acids. The CDR3 DNA reads TGTGCCACCGACAGCGGGAGGAGCCTCCAAGAGACCCAGTACTTC. It translates to CATDSGRSLQETQYF.

V and J are TRBV6-2 or TRBV6-3 and TRBJ2-5; D gene ambiguous. Between the trimmed V and J ends, which lost 7 bases and 1 base, there was a span of 13 bases. This CDR3 has 14 residues. Germline V gene lookup returns CDR1 MNHEY and CDR2 SVGEGT. The CDR3 DNA follows: TGTGCCAGCAAGTGGAGTACTACCCAAGAGACCCAGTACTTC. It yields the protein CASKWSTTQETQYF.

At least ten counts were recorded for this clonotype. The rearrangement uses TRBV2 and TRBJ2-7; D is perhaps TRBD1 or TRBD2 (5 bases each). The V gene lost 5 bases and the J gene lost 4 bases, with 27 bases spanning the gap. Germline lookup yields CDR1 SNHLY and CDR2 FYNNEI. This CDR3 contains 18 residues. The CDR3 loop reads CASSSYSTFRDERYEQYF. DNA of the CDR3: TGTGCCAGCAGTTCATACTCCACCTTCCGGGACGAGAGATACGAGCAGTACTTC.

This clonotype was seen repeatedly, ten times or more. The chain is built from TRBV10-3 and TRBJ1-2; a weak D match, TRBD1 (6 bases). CDR1 is ENHRY, CDR2 SYGVKD, per germline. This CDR3 region has 14 residues. V was shortened by 7 bases and J by 8 bases, with 20 bases between the two germline ends. The CDR3 loop is CAIKGQQGEKGYTF. The CDR3 DNA follows: TGTGCCATCAAAGGGCAACAGGGAGAGAAGGGCTACACCTTC.

This clonotype was counted once. Only one base separates this from a far larger clonotype, so it likely reflects a read error. The chain has TRBV27 and TRBJ2-7, with D possibly being TRBD1 (5 bases). V lost 5 bases and J 3 bases, leaving 20 bases between the germline ends. Germline V CDR1 and CDR2: MNHEY, SMNVEV (reference sequence). The CDR3 has 16 residues. The DNA of the CDR3 is TGTGCCAGCAGTGAAACGATCGGACAAGGGTGCTACGAGCAGTACTTC. Encoded protein: CASSETIGQGCYEQYF.

This clonotype was seen only a few times. The rearrangement joins TRBV6-1 to TRBJ2-6; the D is unclear. Germline assignment: CDR1 MNHNS and CDR2 SASEGT. The CDR3 contains 16 residues. Trimming took off 1 base at V and 2 bases at J, with 9 bases between the two ends. CDR3 bases: TGTGCCAGCAGTGAAGGGTCCGCGGCTGGGGCCAACGTCCTGACTTTC. It translates to CASSEGSAAGANVLTF.

This clonotype was counted many times. The chain employs TRBV7-2 and TRBJ1-1; 9 bases match TRBD1. The V segment lost 5 bases and the J segment 0 bases; nucleotides outside the gene matches: 7. Looked up from germline, CDR1 is SGHTA and CDR2 is FQGNSA. The CDR3 spans 16 residues. DNA for the CDR3: TGTGCCAGCAGCCCCCGGACAGGGGAATTGAACACTGAAGCTTTCTTT. It is translated as CASSPRTGELNTEAFF.

This clonotype was detected many times. In nucleotides, the CDR3 is TGTGCCTGGAGGGGAGAAGGCTACACCTTC. This sequence encodes CAWRGEGYTF. The V and J genes are TRBV30 and TRBJ1-2; D gene uncertain. Trimming stripped 3 bases from V and 8 bases from J, with 7 bases between. Germline CDR1 GTSNPN, CDR2 SVGIG (reference sequence). The CDR3 has 10 residues.

This clonotype was detected many times. V usage is TRBV6-2 or TRBV6-3 and J usage is TRBJ1-1; 9 nucleotides align to TRBD1. The J segment lost 1 base and the V segment lost 4 bases, leaving 4 bases of the junction unmatched. The length of the CDR3 is 15 residues. CDR1 is MNHEY, CDR2 SVGEGT, per germline. CDR3 coding DNA: TGTGCCAGCAGTTCACAGGGGGCAAAGAACACTGAAGCTTTCTTT. This sequence encodes CASSSQGAKNTEAFF.

The sample holds many counts of this clonotype. The chain joins TRBV9 to TRBJ1-1, with 9 bases identical to TRBD1. Germline trimming cut 5 bases from V and 4 bases from J; bases unmatched to any gene: 9. CDR3 length: 15 amino acids. Germline V gives CDR1 SGDLS, CDR2 YYNGEE. CDR3 bases: TGTGCCAGCAGTCTGACCGGGACAGGGAGCACTGAAGCTTTCTTT. Translation gives CASSLTGTGSTEAFF.

This rearrangement joins TRBV7-2 to TRBJ2-7; D not certain. V lost 6 bases, J lost 3 bases, and 9 bases lay in between. Per the germline V gene, CDR1 is SGHTA and CDR2 is FQGNSA. The CDR3 contains 12 residues. CDR3 region: CASRSEFYEQYF. CDR3 sequence (DNA): TGTGCCAGCAGGTCTGAGTTCTACGAGCAGTACTTC.

This clonotype was picked up many times. This CDR3 is CASSSQGAGYEQYF. The CDR3 DNA follows: TGTGCCAGCAGCTCCCAAGGAGCAGGGTACGAGCAGTACTTC. The rearrangement joins TRBV7-2 to TRBJ2-7; a possible D gene is TRBD1 (5 bases). Germline assignment: CDR1 SGHTA and CDR2 FQGNSA. V lost 4 bases to trimming and J lost 4 bases, with 14 bases between them. The CDR3 contains 14 residues.

This clonotype was detected only a few times. The chain employs TRBV27 and TRBJ2-7; no firm D call. Looked up from germline, CDR1 is MNHEY and CDR2 is SMNVEV (reference sequence). This CDR3 region has 13 residues. With 5 bases removed from V and 1 base from J, the gap between germline ends came to 9 bases. The CDR3 is CASSISESYEQYF. CDR3 DNA sequence: TGTGCCAGCAGTATTAGTGAATCCTACGAGCAGTACTTC.

This clonotype was observed many times. The chain couples TRBV24-1 to TRBJ2-7, with D possibly being TRBD2 (6 bases). Germline assignment: CDR1 KGHDR and CDR2 SFDVKD. This CDR3 has 13 residues. V lost 7 bases and J 0 bases, leaving 9 bases between the germline ends. The CDR3 is CATRDGSSYEQYF. In nucleotides, the CDR3 is TGTGCCACCAGGGACGGGAGCTCCTACGAGCAGTACTTC.

The table lists this clonotype with many counts. The chain has TRBV28 and TRBJ1-1; TRBD1 is a possible D gene (5 bases). Per germline, CDR1 MDHEN and CDR2 SYDVKM. The length of the CDR3 is 13 residues. Between the trimmed V and J ends, which lost 5 bases and 4 bases, there was a span of 11 bases. The DNA of the CDR3 is TGTGCCAGCAGTAGGGTGCAGGGCACTGAAGCTTTCTTT. It encodes CASSRVQGTEAFF.

The J gene is TRBJ2-2, the V gene TRBV7-2; D remains unclear. This CDR3 is built from 16 residues. Per the germline V gene, CDR1 is SGHTA and CDR2 is FQGNSA. Trimming left V 5 bases short and J 3 bases short, with 16 bases between. CDR3 sequence reads: CASSLFLDTHTGELFF. CDR3 in DNA: TGTGCCAGCAGCCTATTTCTTGACACGCACACCGGGGAGCTGTTTTTT.

This clonotype has at least ten counts. Here the CDR3 DNA reads TGTGCCAGCAGTTCCGGGACAGCCTACATGGGAAACACCATATATTTT. Translation: CASSSGTAYMGNTIYF. The rearrangement uses TRBV12-3 or TRBV12-4 and TRBJ1-3, with 7 nucleotides matching TRBD1. The J segment lost 4 bases and the V segment lost 4 bases, leaving 10 bases of the junction unmatched. The CDR3 totals 16 residues.

Ten or more counts support this clonotype. The genes are TRBV27 and TRBJ2-7, with 9 positions matching TRBD2. Trimming removed 5 bases from V and 2 bases from J; junction bases left unmatched: 10. Germline CDR1 and CDR2: MNHEY and SMNVEV (reference sequence). This CDR3 region has 16 residues. CDR3 protein: CASSILAGAPPYEQYF. The CDR3, as DNA: TGTGCCAGCAGTATATTAGCGGGAGCCCCGCCCTACGAGCAGTACTTC.